This TCR beta chain was documented in a study of CD8 T cells in Susac syndrome (dated by TCRdb to 2018 to 2020). Regarding the complete study: Repertoire sequencing was used to test whether CD8+ T cell activation and differentiation in Susac syndrome was antigen driven. Overall results and qualifications from the work: The number of individuals in the TCR sequencing and HLA analysis was recognized as being relatively small.

RNA was extracted using the RNeasy kit, and roughly 0.5 to 1 microgram was reverse transcribed with random hexamers. The immunoSEQ multiplex PCR assay, covering 54 Vbeta and 13 Jbeta segments, was used to amplify TCR beta CDR3 regions. Bias from PCR amplification was corrected by using a synthetic template baseline for primer optimization and for computational correction. On the study's bioinformatics: Reads were annotated to V, D and J genes per IMGT and analyzed with immunoSEQ Analyzer, keeping only productive sequences. Clonality was computed as one minus Shannon entropy normalized by log2 of the number of productive unique sequences. For each patient and control, public and private clones were evaluated among the 100 most prevalent clones. A clone was defined as Susac-specific if it was absent from the healthy and MS cohorts, from more than 850 published viral clones and from other ImmuneACCESS disease sequences. TCRdb reran the public reads through fastp at Q25 and MiXCR, keeping productive beta chains. Entries that share a CDR3 protein sequence are merged under the most common genes and DNA. TCRdb, rather than the study authors, made the V and J calls. Across this sample there are roughly 190,000 distinct CDR3 sequences, with approximately 94% seen only once. The ten largest clonotypes hold over 0.08% of the sample.

On this clonotype: This clone's antigen is unknown. Base quality data are lacking; no much larger clone is found one base away.

Peripheral blood CD8+ and CD4+ T cells from healthy donors, Susac syndrome patients and multiple sclerosis patients were profiled using high-throughput TCR beta sequencing. Healthy donors were included as age- and sex-matched controls. CD8+ TEMRA cells were enriched by FACS, while bulk CD8+ and CD4+ T cells were purified by magnetic negative isolation. Blood was drawn into EDTA tubes, processed within 24 hours, and PBMCs were isolated by density gradient centrifugation. PBMCs intended for TCR sequencing were cryopreserved in liquid nitrogen and were subsequently thawed in a 37 degrees C water bath. The sorted or isolated CD4+, CD8+ and CD8+ TEMRA cells had a purity of 90% or higher. V is reduced by 1 base and J by 8 bases, leaving a spacing of 8 bases between them. Its CDR3 holds 13 amino acids, cysteine through phenylalanine. The retained sequence is limited to the CDR3, 39 bases, with the frame set at the first base. CDR1 SGHTA and CDR2 FQGNSA are derived from the germline V gene.

Here the chain combines TRBV7-2 and TRBJ2-2, with the D gene too uncertain to name. This receptor was obtained from a human donor in good health. The sample was CD4+ T cells from PBMCs. The CDR3 here reads CASSLETDGELFF. The nucleotide sequence reads as follows: TGTGCCAGCAGCTTAGAGACGGATGGGGAGCTGTTTTTT.